These 32 T cell receptor beta chains came from one sample sequenced in a study of T cell clonotyping in hematopoietic cell transplantation. Generated by immunoSEQ multiplex PCR, the TCRdb table keeps only in-frame clones and is missing some. The sample comprises about 16,000 clones, roughly nine tenths of which are singletons, and around 3% rests with the top ten. The sequenced sample was peripheral blood mononuclear cells. Receptors originate from a man aged 50 or older in good health. Some clones in this sample may be carry-over from other donors' samples.

V is TRBV4-1 and J is TRBJ1-4; unclear D gene. This CDR3 comprises 17 residues. Germline values: CDR1 MGHRA, CDR2 YSYEKL. V was clipped by 2 bases and J by 0 bases, with 13 bases between them. The CDR3 nucleotides are TGCGCCAGCAGCCAACAGTCGGGGAGTCCAACTAATGAAAAACTGTTTTTT. It is translated as CASSQQSGSPTNEKLFF.

The chain links TRBV6-1 to TRBJ2-7; 8 bases are shared with TRBD1. The length of the CDR3 is 15 residues. With 0 bases clipped from V and 1 base from J, the junction kept 2 bases outside the gene matches. Germline V gives CDR1 MNHNS, CDR2 SASEGT. Here the CDR3 reads CASSEAGTGSYEQYF. CDR3 nucleotides: TGTGCCAGCAGTGAAGCAGGGACAGGTTCCTACGAGCAGTACTTC.

This chain joins TRBV10-3 and TRBJ2-7; 7 nucleotides match TRBD2. V dropped 2 bases and J dropped 2; count of bases not matched to a gene: 3. Germline CDR1 reads ENHRY; CDR2 reads SYGVKD. This CDR3 region has 14 residues. The CDR3 DNA reads as TGTGCCATCAGTGAGGGCAGCGGGGCCTACGAGCAGTACTTC. Residues: CAISEGSGAYEQYF.

The rearrangement joins TRBV5-1 to TRBJ2-5, with 10 positions matching TRBD2. The V gene's germline CDR1 is SGHRS and CDR2 YFSETQ. V lost 5 bases to trimming and J lost 2 bases; unmatched junction nucleotides: 6. This CDR3 has 15 residues. CDR3 nucleotides: TGCGCCAGCAGTGGGCTAGCGGGGGCACAAGAGACCCAGTACTTC. Residues: CASSGLAGAQETQYF.

The J gene is TRBJ1-2, the V gene TRBV28; TRBD1 agrees at 10 bases. The ends lost 6 bases at V and 5 bases at J; junction bases unmatched: 6. Per germline, CDR1 MDHEN and CDR2 SYDVKM. The CDR3 sequence is 14 residues long. CDR3 amino acids: CASRSAGQGYGYTF. CDR3 DNA: TGTGCCAGCAGGTCGGCGGGACAGGGGTATGGCTACACCTTC.

This clone was counted once. CDR3 residues: CASSYARRQGTEAFF. The CDR3 DNA sequence: TGTGCCAGCAGTTACGCACGCCGACAGGGCACTGAAGCTTTCTTT. The chain couples TRBV6-5 to TRBJ1-1; 7 bases fit TRBD1. Germline V gives CDR1 MNHEY, CDR2 SVGAGI. This CDR3 contains 15 residues. Germline trimming cut 2 bases from V and 4 bases from J; bases unmatched to any gene: 7.

V usage is TRBV6-5 and J usage is TRBJ2-7, with TRBD1 matching over 9 bases. J lost 13 bases, V lost 5 bases, and 9 bases had no gene match. Germline V gives CDR1 MNHEY, CDR2 SVGAGI. This CDR3 is built from 12 residues. The CDR3 spells CASSPRTGVYYF. In DNA, the CDR3 is TGTGCCAGCAGTCCTCGGACAGGGGTTTATTACTTC.

The chain employs TRBV5-4 and TRBJ2-3; D call uncertain. V was cut by 10 bases and J by 1 base, with 10 bases left in between. Germline CDR1 is SGHNT and CDR2 is YYREEE (reference sequence). The CDR3 spans 12 residues. The DNA for the CDR3 is TGTGCCTTCTCACGCGGCACAGATACGCAGTATTTT. Translation: CAFSRGTDTQYF.

CDR3 in amino acids: CACAGLGTDTQYF. CDR3 nucleotides: TGTGCCTGCGCGGGGTTGGGCACAGATACGCAGTATTTT. The chain is built from TRBV30 and TRBJ2-3; tentatively, D is TRBD2 (6 bases). The CDR3 runs 13 residues. Germline V gene lookup returns CDR1 GTSNPN and CDR2 SVGIG (reference sequence). Trimming took 6 bases from V and 1 from J, leaving 11 bases between them.

The gene calls are TRBV29-1 and TRBJ1-4; unclear D gene. Trimming pared 6 bases from V and 10 bases from J, leaving 18 bases between. Germline V lookup: CDR1 SQVTM, CDR2 ANQGSEA. The CDR3 has 13 residues. In DNA form, the CDR3 reads TGCAGCGTGAAAGCAAGGGTAGAGAGAAAACTGTTTTTT. It is translated as CSVKARVERKLFF. Supplemented by reference TRBV29-1 and TRBJ1-4, the full variable domain reads SAVISQKPSRDICQRGTSLTIQCQVDSQVTMMFWYRQQPGQSLTLIATANQGSEATYESGFVIDKFPISRPNLTFSTLTVSNMSPEDSSIYLCSVKARVERKLFFGSGTQLSVL.

The chain carries TRBV29-1 and TRBJ1-6; TRBD1 is a possible D gene (5 bases). CDR3 size: 13 residues. V was cut by 6 bases and J by 8 bases, with 14 bases left in between. Germline V gene sequence: CDR1 SQVTM, CDR2 ANQGSEA. CDR3 nucleotides: TGCAGCGTCGGGGGGGGTCGGGATTCACCCCTCCACTTT. Its protein is CSVGGGRDSPLHF.

The chain recombines TRBV11-2 with TRBJ2-3; 8 nucleotides match TRBD2. Germline CDR1 SGHAT, CDR2 FQNNGV. V trimming: 7 bases; J trimming: 10 bases; junction bases outside the gene matches: 13. The length of the CDR3 is 14 residues. The CDR3 loop reads CASTSTGGVHPQYF. The CDR3 nucleotides read TGTGCCAGCACTAGTACGGGGGGGGTCCATCCGCAGTATTTT.

The chain employs TRBV25-1 and TRBJ1-6, with 11 bases lining up with TRBD1. Germline assignment: CDR1 MGHDK and CDR2 SYGVNS. The J segment lost 7 bases and the V segment lost 2 bases, leaving 7 bases of the junction unmatched. The CDR3 has 17 residues. This CDR3 is CASSERSGTGGNSPLHF. The DNA for the CDR3 is TGTGCCAGCAGTGAACGTTCCGGGACAGGGGGAAATTCACCCCTCCACTTT.

A remark on this clone: A junction boundary mismatches the germline segment, possibly from a read error. V gene TRBV20-1 combines with J gene TRBJ1-2; D gene unclear. The CDR3 runs 9 residues. Germline V gene lookup returns CDR1 DFQATT and CDR2 SNEGSKA (reference sequence). CDR3 sequence (DNA): TGCAGTGCGGGGAGCGGTGATCGCTTC. It is translated as CSAGSGDRF.

Concerning this clone itself: Relative to the germline gene, one junction end is altered; a read error may explain this. The rearrangement links TRBV7-7 to TRBJ2-7; D is tentatively TRBD1 or TRBD2 (6 bases each). The V gene's germline CDR1 is SSHAT and CDR2 FNYEAQ (reference sequence). The CDR3 sequence is 13 residues long. The CDR3 sequence: CASSLVRGAEQYF. The CDR3 region has the DNA TGTGCTAGCAGCTTAGTAAGGGGGGCCGAGCAGTACTTC.

This clone was observed a single time. The chain combines TRBV6-6 with TRBJ1-5, with 9 bases fitting TRBD1. The CDR3 contains 14 residues. Germline-derived CDR1 and CDR2 are MNHNY and SVGAGI (reference sequence). J lost 4 bases, V lost 7 bases, and 5 bases had no gene match. The DNA of the CDR3 is TGTGCCAGCATCCCGACAGGGGGTAATCAGCCCCAGCATTTT. Translation: CASIPTGGNQPQHF.

The chain combines TRBV6-6 with TRBJ2-3; 10 nucleotides agree with TRBD2. From germline, CDR1 is MNHNY and CDR2 SVGAGI (reference sequence). Trimming removed 8 bases from V and 2 bases from J; junction bases left unmatched: 10. The CDR3 is 16 amino acids. The chain's CDR3 is CASSLAGVGSTDTQYF. CDR3 nucleotides: TGTGCCAGCTCCCTAGCGGGGGTTGGATCCACAGATACGCAGTATTTT.

The V and J genes are TRBV5-1 and TRBJ2-7; 9 bases are shared with TRBD2. From germline, CDR1 is SGHRS and CDR2 YFSETQ. There are 14 residues in the CDR3. V was clipped by 3 bases and J by 3 bases; unmatched bases: 4. The CDR3 DNA follows: TGCGCCAGCAGCTGGGCGGGGGGGAACTACGAGCAGTACTTC. This translates into CASSWAGGNYEQYF.

V gene TRBV28 combines with J gene TRBJ2-5; 8 nucleotides agree with TRBD1. The V segment lost 6 bases and the J segment 5 bases; nucleotides outside the gene matches: 8. The length of the CDR3 is 14 residues. The germline gives CDR1 MDHEN, CDR2 SYDVKM. The CDR3 protein is CASRATGGLETQYF. CDR3 nucleotide sequence: TGTGCCAGCAGGGCCACAGGGGGTCTCGAGACCCAGTACTTC.

This rearrangement joins TRBV7-2 to TRBJ2-7, with D possibly TRBD2 on 6 matching bases. The germline V gene has CDR1 SGHTA and CDR2 FQGNSA. This CDR3 is 13 amino acids long. The V and J ends lost 5 bases and 2 bases respectively, with 10 bases between them. The CDR3 sequence is CASSRGNAYEQYF. Here the CDR3 DNA reads TGTGCCAGCAGCCGGGGGAACGCCTACGAGCAGTACTTC.

The chain links TRBV7-2 to TRBJ1-4, with 7 bases aligning to TRBD1. The CDR3 has 14 residues. The V gene's germline CDR1 is SGHTA and CDR2 FQGNSA. V lost 4 bases, J lost 10 bases, and 9 bases stayed unmatched. The CDR3 sequence is CASSSGQLAGKLFF. The CDR3 nucleotides read TGTGCCAGCAGCTCGGGACAGCTGGCGGGAAAACTGTTTTTT. Filled out from reference TRBV7-2 and TRBJ1-4, the complete variable domain reads GAGVSQSPSNKVTEKGKDVELRCDPISGHTALYWYRQSLGQGLEFLIYFQGNSAPDKSGLPSDRFSAERTGGSVSTLTIQRTQQEDSAVYLCASSSGQLAGKLFFGSGTQLSVL.

The chain combines TRBV2 with TRBJ1-6, with D possibly matching TRBD1 (5 bases). The CDR3 spans 17 residues. V lost 5 bases, J lost 6 bases, and 20 bases lay in between. CDR1 and CDR2 (germline): SNHLY, FYNNEI. For the CDR3, the DNA is TGTGCCAGCAGTCAAAGTACAGGTCTCCTAGGTAATTCACCCCTCCACTTT. Translation gives CASSQSTGLLGNSPLHF.

A few counts support this clone. The J gene is TRBJ2-7, the V gene TRBV27; D not certain. Trimming removed 6 bases from V and 1 base from J, with 4 bases in between. Germline values: CDR1 MNHEY, CDR2 SMNVEV (reference sequence). The CDR3 sequence is 11 residues long. For the CDR3, the DNA is TGTGCCAGCAGCCGGTCCTACGAGCAGTACTTC. Translating it yields CASSRSYEQYF.

This chain uses TRBV30 with TRBJ2-7; D unclear. The CDR3 has 11 amino acids. The V gene lost 2 bases and the J gene lost 3 bases, with 5 bases spanning the gap. Germline V gene data show CDR1 as GTSNPN and CDR2 as SVGIG (reference sequence). The CDR3 here is CAWSSGYEQYF. In DNA form, the CDR3 reads TGTGCCTGGAGTTCGGGCTACGAGCAGTACTTC.

A note on this clone: One end of the junction does not line up with germline, which may come from a read error. The chain links TRBV7-7 to TRBJ2-2, with 9 bases lining up with TRBD2. Germline CDR1 is SSHAT and CDR2 is FNYEAQ (reference sequence). The CDR3 length is 15 residues. The CDR3 reads CASSSGGMDTGELFF. CDR3 nucleotide sequence: TGTGCTAGCAGCAGCGGGGGGATGGACACCGGGGAGCTGTTTTTT.

The chain employs TRBV29-1 and TRBJ2-7; 8 bases fit TRBD1. J lost 2 bases, V lost 6 bases, and 6 bases had no gene match. Germline V gene sequence: CDR1 SQVTM, CDR2 ANQGSEA. This CDR3 has 13 amino acids. DNA of the CDR3: TGCAGCGTACGGGACAGGTTAACCTACGAGCAGTACTTC. Translating it yields CSVRDRLTYEQYF.

This clone was seen just once. The gene calls are TRBV7-6 and TRBJ2-7, with 8 bases fitting TRBD1. V was pared by 1 base and J by 7 bases, with 6 bases of the junction left unmatched. Germline loops: CDR1 SGHVS, CDR2 FNYEAQ. CDR3 size: 14 residues. CDR3: CASSLGQGAEEQYF. CDR3 coding DNA: TGTGCCAGCAGCTTAGGCCAGGGGGCGGAGGAGCAGTACTTC.

This clone was found once. The genes are TRBV30 and TRBJ1-6; D not certain. V lost 3 bases and J lost 7, with 10 bases in between. CDR1 GTSNPN and CDR2 SVGIG come from the germline V gene (reference sequence). This CDR3 spans 13 amino acids. The CDR3 nucleotides read TGTGCCTGGAGCATCGGAGTAAATTCACCCCTCCACTTT. This translates into CAWSIGVNSPLHF.

The CDR3 region is CASSRSFNEKLFF. DNA of the CDR3: TGTGCCAGCAGTCGTAGTTTTAATGAAAAACTGTTTTTT. The chain is built from TRBV6-5 and TRBJ1-4; D gene ambiguous. Germline CDR1 MNHEY, CDR2 SVGAGI. The CDR3 has 13 amino acids. Trimming cost V 5 bases and J 4 bases, with 8 bases left between them.

The chain joins TRBV2 to TRBJ1-4, with D possibly TRBD1 on 6 matching bases. Germline V gene sequence: CDR1 SNHLY, CDR2 FYNNEI. The CDR3 extends over 12 amino acids. Trimming stripped 4 bases from V and 8 bases from J, with 8 bases between. This chain's CDR3 is CASSGTEEKLFF. The CDR3 nucleotides read TGTGCCAGCAGTGGGACAGAAGAAAAACTGTTTTTT.

The rearrangement joins TRBV9 to TRBJ2-2; no reliable D call. The CDR3 loop spans 13 amino acids. Germline lookup yields CDR1 SGDLS and CDR2 YYNGEE. V shed 0 bases and J shed 6 bases, with 6 bases lying between them. The CDR3 nucleotides read TGTGCCAGCAGCGTAGCTATCCCCGGGGAGCTGTTTTTT. Encoded protein: CASSVAIPGELFF.

The CDR3 bases are TGCAGCGTTGATGGAGCGGACAGCTACGAGCAGTACTTC. Translated: CSVDGADSYEQYF. The chain carries TRBV29-1 and TRBJ2-7; a weak D match, TRBD1 (6 bases). V lost 3 bases, J lost 3 bases, and 12 bases lay in between. Germline CDR1 reads SQVTM; CDR2 reads ANQGSEA. This CDR3 has 13 residues.